Following are 20 T cell receptor beta chains from one sample sequenced in a study of cytomegalovirus exposure and HLA in healthy donors. PCR primers comprised 60 Vbeta and 13 Jbeta primers. Produced via immunoSEQ multiplex PCR; TCRdb's table is partial and in-frame only. Of about 130,000 clones listed, around 77% are singletons. The source material was PBMCs. These receptors were obtained from a woman aged 40-49 years in good health and CMV-seropositive.

The chain links TRBV6-1 to TRBJ2-7; D is uncertain. The CDR3 runs 12 residues. V lost 6 bases and J 0 bases, leaving 6 bases between the germline ends. Germline CDR1 reads MNHNS; CDR2 reads SASEGT. In DNA, the CDR3 is TGTGCCAGCAGACAGTACTCCTACGAGCAGTACTTC. It translates to CASRQYSYEQYF.

The J gene is TRBJ2-5, the V gene TRBV4-2, with TRBD2 matching over 10 bases. The DNA end is more similar to TRBJ2-7, so the J call may be wrong. Germline CDR1 reads LGHNA; CDR2 reads YNFKEQ. The CDR3 is 15 amino acids. The CDR3: CASSQEGAGGGEQYF. CDR3 bases: TGTGCCAGCAGCCAAGAGGGAGCGGGAGGGGGCGAGCAGTACTTC.

CDR3 in DNA: TGTGCCAGCAGCTTGGGACAGCGGACCCAGTACTTC. Its protein is CASSLGQRTQYF. The chain combines TRBV5-8 with TRBJ2-5, with D perhaps TRBD1 (5 bases). Germline CDR1 SGHTS, CDR2 YDEGEE. The CDR3 extends over 12 amino acids. V dropped 0 bases and J dropped 7 bases, with 7 bases sitting between them.

The CDR3 reads CASGQDRDTDEQYF. In DNA, the CDR3 is TGTGCCAGCGGGCAGGACAGGGACACGGACGAGCAGTACTTC. This sequence joins TRBV6-1 and TRBJ2-7; 8 bases match TRBD1. There are 14 residues in the CDR3. Losses at the gene ends were 8 bases for V and 5 bases for J; bases not matched to a gene: 11. Germline V gene sequence: CDR1 MNHNS, CDR2 SASEGT.

The V gene is TRBV6-6, the J gene TRBJ1-2; TRBD1 matches at 7 bases. This CDR3 is 14 amino acids long. After removal of 2 bases from V and 2 bases from J, the junction contained 2 bases not matched to a gene. Germline V lookup: CDR1 MNHNY, CDR2 SVGAGI (reference sequence). In nucleotides, the CDR3 is TGTGCCAGCAGTTACCTACAGGGGAACTATGGCTACACCTTC. Translation: CASSYLQGNYGYTF.

The rearrangement links TRBV4-2 to TRBJ2-5; TRBD2 matches 13 bases. The J call may be wrong; the DNA end is better matched by TRBJ2-7. The CDR3 length is 15 residues. Germline CDR1 is LGHNA and CDR2 is YNFKEQ. CDR3 region: CASSDGTSGAYEQYF. The CDR3 bases are TGTGCCAGCAGCGACGGGACTAGCGGGGCCTACGAGCAGTACTTC.

The chain joins TRBV9 to TRBJ2-2; D is unclear. This CDR3 is built from 13 residues. Germline V gene sequence: CDR1 SGDLS, CDR2 YYNGEE. V lost 0 bases to trimming and J lost 4 bases, with 4 bases between them. CDR3 protein: CASSVESTGELFF. In nucleotides, the CDR3 is TGTGCCAGCAGCGTAGAGAGCACCGGGGAGCTGTTTTTT.

The chain carries TRBV19 and TRBJ1-1, with a possible D match to TRBD1 (5 bases). Trimming removed 8 bases at V and 1 base at J, with 11 bases between. Germline V gives CDR1 LNHDA, CDR2 SQIVND (reference sequence). The CDR3 runs to 13 residues. CDR3 nucleotides: TGTGCCAGTCGACACAGGTCGAACACTGAAGCTTTCTTT. This gives the protein CASRHRSNTEAFF.

This clone appeared once. This chain connects TRBV18 to TRBJ1-2; the D gene is possibly TRBD1 (6 bases). V shed 3 bases and J shed 7 bases, with 18 bases lying between them. Germline CDR1 reads KGHSH; CDR2 reads LQKENI. The CDR3 has 15 amino acids. The CDR3 DNA sequence: TGTGCCAGCTCACCTACAGGACAGTCCGGTGGTGGCTACACCTTC. As protein: CASSPTGQSGGGYTF.

This chain uses TRBV28 with TRBJ1-1; 7 bases agree with TRBD1. The CDR3 is 14 residues long. Trimming removed 5 bases from V and 4 bases from J; junction bases left unmatched: 7. Germline loops: CDR1 MDHEN, CDR2 SYDVKM. The CDR3 DNA follows: TGTGCCAGCAGTCTAGGGGGCGCGGGCACTGAAGCTTTCTTT. Translation gives CASSLGGAGTEAFF.

This clone is a singleton in its sample. This chain links TRBV14 with TRBJ1-5; possibly TRBD1 for D (5 bases). The CDR3 runs 15 residues. The V end lost 1 base, the J end lost 1 base, and 8 bases lay between the germline ends. Germline loops: CDR1 SGHDN, CDR2 FVKESK. The CDR3 DNA reads TGTGCCAGCAGCCAAGGTGGGGCCAGCAATCAGCCCCAGCATTTT. Encoded protein: CASSQGGASNQPQHF.

As concerns this clone: The same CDR3 arises from other DNA sequences in this sample as well. J is TRBJ1-1 and V is TRBV4-1; D is possibly TRBD1 (6 bases). The CDR3 has 14 amino acids. The V gene lost 4 bases and the J gene lost 1 base, with 10 bases spanning the gap. Looked up from germline, CDR1 is MGHRA and CDR2 is YSYEKL. The CDR3 region has the DNA TGCGCCAGCAGCCGCTGGGGGCAGAACACTGAAGCTTTCTTT. As protein: CASSRWGQNTEAFF.

This chain uses TRBV18 with TRBJ2-5, with 7 nucleotides matching TRBD1. The CDR3 has 14 amino acids. Germline loops: CDR1 KGHSH, CDR2 LQKENI. Trimming cost V 2 bases and J 1 base; bases outside gene matches: 1. CDR3: CASSPGTVQETQYF. The CDR3 DNA sequence: TGTGCCAGCTCACCAGGGACAGTCCAAGAGACCCAGTACTTC. Full variable domain (missing parts from reference TRBV18 and TRBJ2-5): NAGVMQNPRHLVRRRGQEARLRCSPMKGHSHVYWYRQLPEEGLKFMVYLQKENIIDESGMPKERFSAEFPKEGPSILRIQQVVRGDSAAYFCASSPGTVQETQYFGPGTRLLVL.

The rearrangement links TRBV7-2 to TRBJ2-7; the match to TRBD1 covers 8 bases. The CDR3 is made up of 14 amino acids. V lost 4 bases and J lost 1; bases outside the gene matches: 3. Germline lookup yields CDR1 SGHTA and CDR2 FQGNSA. The CDR3 sequence: CASSSTGDSYEQYF. DNA for the CDR3: TGTGCCAGCAGCTCGACAGGGGATTCCTACGAGCAGTACTTC.

The chain links TRBV30 to TRBJ1-2, with TRBD1 as a possible D gene (6 bases). The V gene lost 4 bases and the J gene lost 7 bases, with 16 bases spanning the gap. The germline gives CDR1 GTSNPN, CDR2 SVGIG (reference sequence). CDR3 size: 13 residues. CDR3 in DNA: TGTGCCTGGATCAACAGGGAGGGGGGTGGCTACACCTTC. It yields the protein CAWINREGGGYTF.

V usage is TRBV4-1 and J usage is TRBJ2-3, with D hard to call. The CDR3 extends over 14 amino acids. Trimming left V 2 bases short and J 0 bases short, with 6 bases between. Germline V gives CDR1 MGHRA, CDR2 YSYEKL. CDR3 DNA sequence: TGCGCCAGCAGCCAACCACTAAGCACAGATACGCAGTATTTT. As protein: CASSQPLSTDTQYF.

The V and J genes are TRBV5-1 and TRBJ2-7; D is uncertain. The CDR3 has 14 amino acids. Germline V CDR1 and CDR2: SGHRS, YFSETQ. Deletions cut 0 bases from V and 0 bases from J, with 7 bases between. CDR3 in amino acids: CASSLGFSSYEQYF. CDR3 coding DNA: TGCGCCAGCAGCTTGGGGTTCAGCTCCTACGAGCAGTACTTC.

In its sample, this clone was seen a few times. The J gene is TRBJ2-1, the V gene TRBV4-1; D is perhaps TRBD1 (6 bases). Germline CDR1 is MGHRA and CDR2 is YSYEKL. This CDR3 contains 14 residues. Trimming cost V 4 bases and J 6 bases, with 13 bases left between them. The CDR3 coding sequence is TGCGCCAGCAGCCGGGCGACAGGTCTCAATGAGCAGTTCTTC. It encodes CASSRATGLNEQFF.

This chain uses TRBV11-2 with TRBJ1-1; no reliable D call. This CDR3 is 13 amino acids long. Germline-derived CDR1 and CDR2 are SGHAT and FQNNGV. The V end lost 0 bases, the J end lost 13 bases, and 15 bases lay between the germline ends. CDR3 region: CASSLDNGPRVFF. DNA of the CDR3: TGTGCCAGCAGCTTAGATAACGGCCCCCGGGTTTTCTTT.

The J gene is TRBJ2-7, the V gene TRBV7-6, with 9 bases identical to TRBD1. The CDR3 loop spans 14 amino acids. Germline V gene lookup returns CDR1 SGHVS and CDR2 FNYEAQ. Trimming removed 1 base from V and 6 bases from J; junction bases left unmatched: 4. The CDR3 sequence is CASSLEDRGPEQYF. CDR3 in DNA: TGTGCCAGCAGCTTAGAGGACAGGGGTCCCGAGCAGTACTTC.